These 19 T cell receptor beta chains originate from one sample sequenced in a study of vaccination effects on CD4 cells after COVID-19. These TCRs' antigens remain unknown. Clones were sequenced by immunoSEQ multiplex PCR, and TCRdb holds only the in-frame ones, with some missing. This sample has approximately 21,000 clones, with about two thirds found just once. Within the ViraFEST assay, antigen-specific CD4+ T cells underwent expansion with viral peptide pools prior to sequencing. Subsequent to a culture period of 10 to 11 days, CD4+ T cells were isolated. None of the vaccinated had previously contracted SARS-CoV-2, and their nucleocapsid antibodies tested negative. The sequences come from CD4+ T cells from PBMCs cultured with HCoV-NL63 spike peptides, collected before COVID-19 vaccination. These receptors were taken from a human donor who received a COVID-19 vaccine.

DNA of the CDR3: TGTGCCAGCGCCCCACTAGGACTTGAGACCCAGTACTTC. Protein sequence: CASAPLGLETQYF. The chain combines TRBV2 with TRBJ2-5, with a tentative D call TRBD2 (5 bases). Trimming shortened V by 8 bases and J by 5 bases, and 15 bases separated the two germline ends. The CDR3 is 13 residues long. Germline assignment: CDR1 SNHLY and CDR2 FYNNEI.

This chain joins TRBV11-2 and TRBJ2-3, with a possible D match to TRBD1 (5 bases). Germline V gene lookup returns CDR1 SGHAT and CDR2 FQNNGV. The V end lost 1 base, the J end lost 0 bases, and 11 bases lay between the germline ends. The CDR3 length is 16 residues. The CDR3 region has the DNA TGTGCCAGCAGCTTAGGAGACAGCGCTAGCACAGATACGCAGTATTTT. This gives the protein CASSLGDSASTDTQYF.

The rearrangement links TRBV5-5 to TRBJ2-5; TRBD1 might be the D (5 bases). V was shortened by 4 bases and J by 4 bases, with 17 bases between the two germline ends. The CDR3 is 15 amino acids. CDR1 SGHKS and CDR2 YYEKEE come from the germline V gene (reference sequence). The CDR3 sequence is CASSHPRGARETQYF. The CDR3 nucleotides read TGTGCCAGCAGCCACCCTCGTGGGGCGAGAGAGACCCAGTACTTC.

This clone has only a few counts. The chain links TRBV11-2 to TRBJ2-7, with D unresolved. CDR3 length: 12 residues. With 2 bases removed from V and 4 bases from J, the gap between germline ends came to 6 bases. Germline CDR1 SGHAT, CDR2 FQNNGV. CDR3 sequence: CASSLSSYEQYF. The CDR3 DNA follows: TGTGCCAGCAGCTTATCAAGTTACGAGCAGTACTTC.

The rearrangement joins TRBV9 to TRBJ2-1; 9 nucleotides match TRBD1. Germline CDR1 reads SGDLS; CDR2 reads YYNGEE. This CDR3 is 14 amino acids long. V was clipped by 5 bases and J by 7 bases; unmatched bases: 7. The CDR3: CASRLGTGRNEQFF. DNA of the CDR3: TGTGCCAGCAGATTGGGGACAGGGAGGAATGAGCAGTTCTTC. Together with reference TRBV9 and TRBJ2-1, the CDR3 gives the full variable domain: DSGVTQTPKHLITATGQRVTLRCSPRSGDLSVYWYQQSLDQGLQFLIQYYNGEERAKGNILERFSAQQFPDLHSELNLSSLELGDSALYFCASRLGTGRNEQFFGPGTRLTVL.

In this sample, this clone turned up a few times. This chain uses TRBV19 with TRBJ1-1; possibly TRBD1 for D (5 bases). Trimming pared 3 bases from V and 8 bases from J, leaving 7 bases between. This CDR3 has 11 amino acids. The germline V gene has CDR1 LNHDA and CDR2 SQIVND (reference sequence). The CDR3 region is CASSIGGEAFF. The DNA of the CDR3 is TGTGCCAGTAGTATCGGGGGGGAAGCTTTCTTT.

There are a few counts of this clone. The rearrangement joins TRBV5-1 to TRBJ2-3, with no clear D. V was pared by 9 bases and J by 0 bases, with 11 bases between. The germline CDR1 and CDR2 sequences are SGHRS and YFSETQ. The CDR3 totals 13 residues. CDR3 residues: CATLRQSTDTQYF. CDR3 nucleotide sequence: TGCGCCACCCTAAGGCAAAGCACAGATACGCAGTATTTT.

This clone appeared a few times. This chain connects TRBV5-4 to TRBJ2-7, with TRBD1 matching 12 bases. Germline V gene lookup returns CDR1 SGHNT and CDR2 YYREEE (reference sequence). The CDR3 is 16 residues long. V was clipped by 5 bases and J by 6 bases; unmatched bases: 12. CDR3 nucleotide sequence: TGTGCCAGCAGTTCTCCGGGACAGGGGGCGATGGGCGAGCAGTACTTC. Its translation is CASSSPGQGAMGEQYF.

V gene TRBV4-1 combines with J gene TRBJ2-4; TRBD1 matches at 7 bases. Unmatched junction bases numbered 2, after V lost 2 bases and J lost 4 bases. The CDR3 covers 14 residues. Germline loops: CDR1 MGHRA, CDR2 YSYEKL. The CDR3 is CASSQPTGKNIQYF. The CDR3, as DNA: TGCGCCAGCAGCCAACCGACAGGGAAAAACATTCAGTACTTC.

V usage is TRBV18 and J usage is TRBJ2-2, with 8 bases identical to TRBD2. Germline V gives CDR1 KGHSH, CDR2 LQKENI. The CDR3 totals 15 residues. V lost 6 bases, J lost 1 base, and 4 bases stayed unmatched. CDR3 nucleotide sequence: TGTGCCAGCTCTCCGGGACTAGGGAACACCGGGGAGCTGTTTTTT. Translated: CASSPGLGNTGELFF.

The chain links TRBV5-4 to TRBJ2-1; the match to TRBD1 covers 7 bases. The CDR3 is 12 residues long. Losses at the gene ends were 5 bases for V and 7 bases for J; bases not matched to a gene: 3. Germline lookup yields CDR1 SGHNT and CDR2 YYREEE (reference sequence). The CDR3 loop is CASSTDRNEQFF. Written as DNA, the CDR3 is TGTGCCAGCAGTACGGACAGGAATGAGCAGTTCTTC.

This clone has only a few counts. The chain couples TRBV19 to TRBJ2-3; the D gene is possibly TRBD2 (6 bases). V was clipped by 7 bases and J by 9 bases, with 17 bases between them. The V gene's germline CDR1 is LNHDA and CDR2 SQIVND (reference sequence). The CDR3 contains 13 residues. The CDR3 bases are TGTGCCAGTAAGGAACGGGGGACGGGCACGCAGTATTTT. This gives the protein CASKERGTGTQYF.

This chain joins TRBV5-4 and TRBJ2-3; 8 bases align to TRBD1. CDR1 and CDR2 (germline): SGHNT, YYREEE (reference sequence). V shed 5 bases, J shed 1 base, and the junction held 12 bases outside the gene matches. The length of the CDR3 is 17 residues. The CDR3 DNA is TGTGCCAGCAGTAAGCCGAAGACAGGGGCGGGCACAGATACGCAGTATTTT. This gives the protein CASSKPKTGAGTDTQYF.

This chain links TRBV18 with TRBJ2-7, with 8 bases identical to TRBD1. Germline CDR1 KGHSH, CDR2 LQKENI. J gave up 5 bases and V 3 bases, and 3 bases lay outside the gene matches. The CDR3 has 13 residues. The CDR3 loop reads CASSPSRGHEQYF. The CDR3 region has the DNA TGTGCCAGCTCACCTAGCAGGGGGCACGAGCAGTACTTC.

This clone has a handful of counts. The chain combines TRBV19 with TRBJ2-7; 7 bases are a match to TRBD1. CDR1 is LNHDA, CDR2 SQIVND, per germline (reference sequence). V shed 2 bases, J shed 4 bases, and the junction held 14 bases outside the gene matches. This CDR3 is 17 amino acids long. The CDR3 spells CASSIMIGQAEEYEQYF. The CDR3 DNA reads as TGTGCCAGTAGTATAATGATAGGACAGGCGGAGGAGTACGAGCAGTACTTC. The full variable domain, with the rest looked up from reference TRBV19 and TRBJ2-7, is DGGITQSPKYLFRKEGQNVTLSCEQNLNHDAMYWYRQDPGQGLRLIYYSQIVNDFQKGDIAEGYSVSREKKESFPLTVTSAQKNPTAFYLCASSIMIGQAEEYEQYFGPGTRLTVT.

This clone occurred a few times. This chain links TRBV5-4 with TRBJ2-2; 14 bases align to TRBD2. Germline CDR1 reads SGHNT; CDR2 reads YYREEE (reference sequence). Trimming at V came to 0 bases and at J to 1 base, leaving 5 bases not matched to a gene. There are 19 residues in the CDR3. The CDR3 region is CASSLGGLAGGRNTGELFF. The DNA for the CDR3 is TGTGCCAGCAGCTTGGGAGGACTAGCGGGGGGAAGGAACACCGGGGAGCTGTTTTTT.

The chain links TRBV3-1 (or the pseudogene TRBV3-2) to TRBJ1-3; D is perhaps TRBD1 (6 bases). Germline V lookup: CDR1 LGHDT, CDR2 YNNKEL (reference sequence). The CDR3 extends over 15 amino acids. Trimming removed 3 bases from V and 4 bases from J, with 13 bases in between. As DNA, the CDR3 is TGTGCCAGCAGCCAGGCAGGGGTTGGGGGAAACACCATATATTTT. This translates into CASSQAGVGGNTIYF.

This clone showed up just once. The chain recombines TRBV3-1 (or the pseudogene TRBV3-2) with TRBJ1-3; D ambiguous. The ends were cut back, 1 base at V and 0 bases at J, with 10 bases in the middle. The CDR3 covers 16 residues. The germline V gene has CDR1 LGHDT and CDR2 YNNKEL (reference sequence). CDR3 loop: CASSQGWGSSGNTIYF. DNA for the CDR3: TGTGCCAGCAGCCAAGGGTGGGGATCCTCTGGAAACACCATATATTTT.

This clone showed up just once. The gene calls are TRBV5-1 and TRBJ1-2, with D uncertain. Trimming shortened V by 0 bases and J by 2 bases, and 5 bases separated the two germline ends. Per the germline V gene, CDR1 is SGHRS and CDR2 is YFSETQ. There are 13 residues in the CDR3. CDR3 sequence: CASSLGGNYGYTF. CDR3 in DNA: TGCGCCAGCAGCTTGGGAGGGAACTATGGCTACACCTTC.